This entry lists 5 T cell receptor beta chains sequenced from one sample in a study of OX40 agonist ivuxolimab in advanced cancers. The protocol was immunoSEQ multiplex PCR, while the TCRdb copy is restricted to in-frame clones and leaves out a portion. Seen here are tens of thousands of clones, more than 75% observed once, and the top ten hold over 2%. This specimen was CD4+ or CD8+ T cells sorted from blood, taken in a trial of the OX40 agonist ivuxolimab. The receptors come from an adult with an advanced solid tumor such as melanoma, head and neck, liver or kidney cancer.

This chain connects TRBV21-1 to TRBJ2-7; the D call of TRBD2 is as the table states it, not checked on the DNA. TRBV21-1 is a pseudogene. This CDR3 has 15 residues. CDR3 sequence (DNA): TGTGCCAGCAGCAAAGAGGGGGAGGGGATTCGGGAGCAGTACTTC. Translation gives CASSKEGEGIREQYF.

The V call is TRBV9, the J call TRBJ2-1; D might be TRBD2 (6 bases). CDR3 length equals 14 residues. V lost 4 bases, J lost 7 bases, and 15 bases lay in between. Looked up from germline, CDR1 is SGDLS and CDR2 is YYNGEE. The CDR3 bases are TGTGCCAGCAGCCCACGACAGAGCGGGAATGAGCAGTTCTTC. This gives the protein CASSPRQSGNEQFF. Full variable domain (rest looked up from reference TRBV9 and TRBJ2-1): DSGVTQTPKHLITATGQRVTLRCSPRSGDLSVYWYQQSLDQGLQFLIQYYNGEERAKGNILERFSAQQFPDLHSELNLSSLELGDSALYFCASSPRQSGNEQFFGPGTRLTVL.

The rearrangement joins TRBV6-5 to TRBJ1-5; D remains ambiguous. Germline CDR1 MNHEY, CDR2 SVGAGI. This CDR3 has 14 amino acids. V was pared by 0 bases and J by 1 base, with 4 bases between. Written as DNA, the CDR3 is TGTGCCAGCAGTTACTCCAGGAGCAATCAGCCCCAGCATTTT. Protein: CASSYSRSNQPQHF.

The rearrangement uses TRBV5-1 and TRBJ2-1; D is uncertain. The germline V gene encodes CDR1 SGHRS and CDR2 YFSETQ. This CDR3 has 15 amino acids. Between the trimmed V and J ends, which lost 0 bases and 3 bases, there was a span of 10 bases. CDR3 nucleotides: TGCGCCAGCAGCTTGGGGGCGGCCGACTACAATGAGCAGTTCTTC. It specifies CASSLGAADYNEQFF.

The rearrangement uses TRBV28 and TRBJ2-5; unclear D gene. Trimming removed 5 bases at V and 4 bases at J, with 14 bases between. CDR3 length: 14 residues. Germline V gene sequence: CDR1 MDHEN, CDR2 SYDVKM. This CDR3 is CASSVPRSRETQYF. As DNA, the CDR3 is TGTGCCAGCAGTGTACCCAGGTCCCGAGAGACCCAGTACTTC.